A selection of T cell receptor beta chains follows, all from one sample in a study of blood T cell repertoires in COVID-19. Assay used: immunoSEQ multiplex PCR; TCRdb lists only in-frame clones, some missing. The sample shows about 350,000 clones, about 88% of them seen only once. Sequencing used peripheral blood. Every receptor here comes from a woman in her sixties with COVID-19, enrolled during active disease. Both conserved end residues are part of each CDR3. D genes are given only for firm matches. Clone size is shown for a subset of rows, as once, few, many or a class of expanded clone.

d_call	clone_size	v_call	j_call	cdr3_nt	cdr3_aa
TRBD1	NA	TRBV9	TRBJ1-1	TGTGCCAGCAGCGTAGATTCGAGGGGGCTGGGCACTGAAGCTTTCTTT	CASSVDSRGLGTEAFF
NA	NA	TRBV6-6	TRBJ1-6	TGTGCCAGCAGGGACGGGGATTCACCCCTCCACTTT	CASRDGDSPLHF
TRBD1	NA	TRBV5-1	TRBJ1-2	TGCGCCAGCAGCCTGACAGGGGACTTGCTTGGCTACACCTTC	CASSLTGDLLGYTF
NA	NA	TRBV6-2/TRBV6-3	TRBJ1-2	TGTGCCAGCAGTTCTAGCCAGTTCTACACCTTC	CASSSSQFYTF
TRBD1	NA	TRBV2	TRBJ1-1	TGTGCCAGCAGTAGGGGACAGGGGACGACTGAAGCTTTCTTT	CASSRGQGTTEAFF
NA	NA	TRBV7-3	TRBJ2-7	TGTGCCAGCAGCCGATCCCGGGACACGTCCTACGAGCAGTACTTC	CASSRSRDTSYEQYF
TRBD1	NA	TRBV5-1	TRBJ2-2	TGCGCCAGCAGCTCGGGACAGGTGCCCGGGGAGCTGTTTTTT	CASSSGQVPGELFF
NA	NA	TRBV27	TRBJ1-4	TGTGCCAGCAGTTCCGCAGGGTGGGAAAAACTGTTTTTT	CASSSAGWEKLFF
NA	NA	TRBV18	TRBJ2-5	TGTGCCAGCTCACCGGGCGTCGAGACCCAGTACTTC	CASSPGVETQYF
TRBD2	NA	TRBV2	TRBJ2-2	TGTGCCGGGAGTTCTAGCGGGGGTACCGGGGAGCTGTTTTTT	CAGSSSGGTGELFF
NA	NA	TRBV6-6	TRBJ2-1	TGTGCCAGTAAACCCCGGGACTACAATGAGCAGTTCTTC	CASKPRDYNEQFF
NA	NA	TRBV3-1/TRBV3-2	TRBJ2-5	TGTGCCAGCACCGGGCGGGCCGTGGAGACCCAGTACTTC	CASTGRAVETQYF
TRBD1	NA	TRBV9	TRBJ2-5	TGTGCCAGCAGCCCTTGGAGGGACAGGGCGGAGACCCAGTACTTC	CASSPWRDRAETQYF
NA	NA	TRBV5-4	TRBJ1-1	TGTGCCAGCAGCTTGGGGGGCGGGGCCATGAACACTGAAGCTTTCTTT	CASSLGGGAMNTEAFF
TRBD1	once	TRBV27	TRBJ1-2	TGTGCCAGCAGTCAAGGGACAGGATCGTTCTATGGCTACACCTTC	CASSQGTGSFYGYTF
TRBD1	NA	TRBV19	TRBJ1-2	TGTGCCAGTAGTATCGCCGGGACAGCGATTTTCAAATTTAACTATGGCTACACCTTC	CASSIAGTAIFKFNYGYTF
NA	NA	TRBV6-5	TRBJ2-2	TGTGCCAGCACCCGCAACGCGGACACCGGGGAGCTGTTTTTT	CASTRNADTGELFF
NA	NA	TRBV15	TRBJ1-2	TGTGCCACCAGCAAAGGGGGTTCGGGTAACTATGGCTACACCTTC	CATSKGGSGNYGYTF
NA	NA	TRBV30	TRBJ2-7	TGTGCCTGGAGAGGACTGTATCTCTACGAGCAGTACTTC	CAWRGLYLYEQYF
TRBD2	NA	TRBV30	TRBJ2-1	TGTGCCTGGAGTCCAACTGGGACTAGCGACGATGAGCAGTTCTTC	CAWSPTGTSDDEQFF
TRBD1	once	TRBV2	TRBJ1-4	TGTGCCAGCAGTGCTACACGGGACAGGGCTGAAAAACTGTTTTTT	CASSATRDRAEKLFF
NA	NA	TRBV18	TRBJ1-1	TGTGCCAGCTCACCACGGACACAAGAAGCTTTCTTT	CASSPRTQEAFF
TRBD1	once	TRBV5-6	TRBJ1-2	TGTGCCAGCAGCTCCAGGGGGCGGACCTATGGCTACACCTTC	CASSSRGRTYGYTF
TRBD1	NA	TRBV2	TRBJ1-2	TGTGCCAGCAACCAACAGGACAGGATTTATGGCTACACCTTC	CASNQQDRIYGYTF
TRBD1	few	TRBV19	TRBJ1-4	TGTGCCAGTAGTTACTTCGGACAGGGAGGGGATGAAAAACTGTTTTTT	CASSYFGQGGDEKLFF
NA	NA	TRBV19	TRBJ2-7	TGTGCCAGTAGTAGTTTGGGGCAGTCCTCCTACGAGCAGTACTTC	CASSSLGQSSYEQYF
NA	NA	TRBV6-6	TRBJ1-5	TGTGCCAGCAGTGAGACAAGCTTTGGTAATCAGCCCCAGCATTTT	CASSETSFGNQPQHF
NA	NA	TRBV9	TRBJ2-1	TGTGCCAGCAGCGTAGCCCAGCAGGGGGGTGGGGAGCAGTTCTTC	CASSVAQQGGGEQFF
NA	NA	TRBV27	TRBJ1-5	TGTGCCAGCAGCCCTGAAACAGGGTTTAGCAATCAGCCCCAGCATTTT	CASSPETGFSNQPQHF
NA	NA	TRBV7-3	TRBJ2-2	TGTGCCAGCTCAACGGGCGGGGAGCTGTTTTTT	CASSTGGELFF
TRBD1	NA	TRBV6-5	TRBJ2-2	TGTGCCAGCACGCGACAGGGGATGTCCGGGGAGCTGTTTTTT	CASTRQGMSGELFF
TRBD1	NA	TRBV2	TRBJ1-3	TGTGCCAGCAGTGATCCAGGACAGGGGGGCACCATATATTTT	CASSDPGQGGTIYF
TRBD2	NA	TRBV5-1	TRBJ2-5	TGCGCCAGCCGGTCGACTAGCGGACAAGAGACCCAGTACTTC	CASRSTSGQETQYF
NA	NA	TRBV7-2	TRBJ1-5	TGTGCCAGCAGCTTGGGGGAGGAGCAGCCCCAGCATTTT	CASSLGEEQPQHF
NA	NA	TRBV6-5	TRBJ1-1	TGTGCCAGCAGGTTAGACACTGAAGCTTTCTTT	CASRLDTEAFF
NA	NA	TRBV5-6	TRBJ2-7	TGTGCCAGCAGCTATGGAGTGGGTGAGCAGTACTTC	CASSYGVGEQYF
TRBD2	NA	TRBV6-6	TRBJ2-5	TGTGCCAGCAGTTACAGCGGGGGGGCCCTGGAGACCCAGTACTTC	CASSYSGGALETQYF
TRBD1	NA	TRBV5-1	TRBJ1-2	TGCGCCAGCAGCTTCCACACAGGGGCGAACTATGGCTACACCTTC	CASSFHTGANYGYTF
TRBD1	NA	TRBV18	TRBJ1-2	TGTGCCAGCTCACCAAAGCCGGGACAGGGGGGCTGGAACTATGGCTACACCTTC	CASSPKPGQGGWNYGYTF
TRBD1	once	TRBV29-1	TRBJ1-2	TGCAGCGTTGTTTTCCGGGACAGCAATCGGGCAGACTATGGCTACACCTTC	CSVVFRDSNRADYGYTF
NA	NA	TRBV3-1/TRBV3-2	TRBJ1-2	TGTGCCAGCAGCCAGGTACCCGGGACAAGCTATGGCTACACCTTC	CASSQVPGTSYGYTF
NA	NA	TRBV25-1	TRBJ1-1	TGTGCCAGCAGTGATCAGGTAGCCGGGGTGGACACTGAAGCTTTCTTT	CASSDQVAGVDTEAFF
TRBD1	NA	TRBV5-1	TRBJ2-2	TGCGCCAGCAGCTCAAGGACAGGGACCATCCCCGGGGAGCTGTTTTTT	CASSSRTGTIPGELFF
NA	few	TRBV3-1/TRBV3-2	TRBJ1-6	TGTGCCAGCAGCTGGGGAGCAAGCTCCTATAATTCACCCCTCCACTTT	CASSWGASSYNSPLHF
NA	NA	TRBV7-9	TRBJ2-3	TGTGCCAGCAGCTTAGGCCTAGCTGGAGATACGCAGTATTTT	CASSLGLAGDTQYF
TRBD2	few	TRBV29-1	TRBJ2-3	TGCAGCGTTGTGTTAGCGGGGGACAACACAGATACGCAGTATTTT	CSVVLAGDNTDTQYF
NA	NA	TRBV5-4	TRBJ1-4	TGTGCCAGCAGCTTGAACGCAGGGTGGAATGAAAAACTGTTTTTT	CASSLNAGWNEKLFF
TRBD1	NA	TRBV6-5	TRBJ1-2	TGTGCCAGCAGTTACTCCCCCCAGGGGGGCTGGGGCTACACCTTC	CASSYSPQGGWGYTF
TRBD2	NA	TRBV5-1	TRBJ2-7	TGCGCCAGCACCCCAGCGGGGGGCATCTCCTACGAGCAGTACTTC	CASTPAGGISYEQYF